This T cell receptor beta chain stems from a study of a mutant IDH1 vaccine in newly diagnosed glioma (dated by TCRdb to the early 2020s). For context, the study as a whole: Of the 30 to 35 patients who were treated, around 62% were male and approximately 40% were female, and the mean age was about 40 years. Peripheral blood samples were drawn at six visits, namely V03 (baseline), V05, V07, V10, V12 and V13. Before enrollment, patients had received standard therapy of radiotherapy alone, temozolomide alone, or radiochemotherapy with temozolomide; most received the combination. Longitudinal TCRB deep sequencing was performed for about two dozen treated patients wherever samples were available for exploratory analyses. Study-wide findings and limitations: According to the authors, sample limitations meant that analyses of patient blood samples could not be reproduced. Changes in the top peripheral T cell clonotypes picked up by TCRB sequencing did not appear to be linked to pseudoprogression. Vaccine-induced immune responses across multiple MHC alleles were detected in about 92% of patients. PBMC samples for TCRB deep sequencing were selected based on availability.

The receptor library was made with the immunoSEQ multiplex PCR assay. Rearranged TCR beta chain sequences were amplified with the hsTCRB Kit following the manufacturer's protocol. Sequencing of TCRB libraries was carried out on an Illumina MiSeq. As for how the authors treated the data: Demultiplexing, trimming and gene mapping were performed with the kit vendor's proprietary platform. This immuneACCESS table, as held by TCRdb, lists in-frame sequences with V and J called but not all clones. Of the missing ones, under half trace to an unresolved V gene in checked studies; the others have no known cause. The D gene and trimming were derived from the DNA, and the V and J assignments and clone size from that table. The sample records 55,000 to 70,000 clones, 65% to 90% of which are singletons. The ten largest clones capture roughly 2.6% of the sample. This specimen's time point label, per the study, means: baseline, week 1 (first vaccination visit). Explained via the paper, the treatment or condition label denotes: pre-vaccination baseline after standard-of-care therapy. Newly diagnosed WHO grade 3 or 4 IDH1-mutant astrocytomas showing loss of nuclear ATRX were present in the donors. The samples were drawn from NOA16, a multicentre, single-arm, open-label phase I trial in Germany that tested a mutant IDH1 peptide vaccine in humans for the first time. For immunogenicity testing, the blood drawn at visit V03 was used as the baseline sample. Genomic DNA for TCRB sequencing was isolated from EDTA blood with the DNeasy Blood and Tissue Kit.

Notes on this clone: It has no known antigen specificity. Base qualities are not provided; no much larger clone lies one nucleotide away.

The sample in question was PBMCs, obtained from a glioma patient treated with radiotherapy, temozolomide or both. The clonotype was recovered from a young man with glioma.

At the DNA level, the sequence is TGTGCCAGCTCACCCCAGGGGGCGCGAGGTGAAAAACTGTTTTTT. This sequence encodes CASSPQGARGEKLFF. The V gene is TRBV18 and the J gene is TRBJ1-4, with TRBD1 matching 8 junction bases. For CDR1 and CDR2, the germline V gene lists KGHSH and LQKENI. Trimming accounts for 3 bases at V and 7 bases at J, while the number of junction bases matched to no gene is 7. The CDR3 measures 15 amino acids from cysteine to phenylalanine. This entry keeps only the CDR3 DNA: 45 bases, framed from base 1.